This T cell receptor (beta chain) was captured in a study of cytomegalovirus exposure and HLA in healthy donors. Both 60 Vbeta primers and 13 Jbeta primers went into the PCR. TCRdb's table, derived via immunoSEQ multiplex PCR, lists solely in-frame clones and lacks some. The sample lists about 120,000 clones, 75% to 85% occurring once. Trimming shortened V by 5 bases and J by 1 base, and 11 bases separated the two germline ends. This CDR3 is 14 amino acids long. Germline assignment: CDR1 MDHEN and CDR2 SYDVKM. On this clone: The antigen remains unidentified.

Findings and limits, study-wide: TCR beta sequences reportedly predicted most subjects' HLA-A and HLA-B alleles accurately. Cytomegalovirus association was assigned to about 180 TCR beta chains. For most TCR beta V segments, an earlier analysis put the productive rate at about 90% or about 30% of the time.

The source of this sequence is a middle-aged man in good health and CMV-seronegative. This chain joins TRBV28 and TRBJ1-1; D gene unclear. The specimen sequenced was PBMCs. This chain's CDR3 is CASSTRGGNTEAFF. The DNA of the CDR3 is TGTGCCAGCAGTACACGCGGCGGGAACACTGAAGCTTTCTTT.